This T cell receptor beta chain was sequenced for a study of Graves' ophthalmopathy and Graves' hyperthyroidism. Researchers took RNA transcripts and amplified TCR beta CDR3 regions from them. RT-PCR was first run with HTBI primers, then multiplex PCR in a second round. One entry per CDR3 protein results from TCRdb running MiXCR on the multiplex PCR reads. The sample consists of 620,000 or so distinct CDR3 sequences, about a fifth of them appearing once. The sample holds many counts of this clonotype. Trimming cost V 6 bases and J 1 base, with 15 bases left between them. This CDR3 region has 14 residues. The germline gives CDR1 DFQATT, CDR2 SNEGSKA (reference sequence).

The chain is built from TRBV20-1 and TRBJ1-2; possible D gene TRBD1, 6 bases. What was sequenced was peripheral blood. This TCR was recovered from a woman aged 18-30 years with stable Graves' hyperthyroidism. Some clones in this sample may be carry-over from other donors' samples. This chain's CDR3 is CSAMRTDDNYGYTF. The CDR3 DNA reads TGCAGTGCAATGAGGACAGACGATAACTATGGCTACACCTTC.